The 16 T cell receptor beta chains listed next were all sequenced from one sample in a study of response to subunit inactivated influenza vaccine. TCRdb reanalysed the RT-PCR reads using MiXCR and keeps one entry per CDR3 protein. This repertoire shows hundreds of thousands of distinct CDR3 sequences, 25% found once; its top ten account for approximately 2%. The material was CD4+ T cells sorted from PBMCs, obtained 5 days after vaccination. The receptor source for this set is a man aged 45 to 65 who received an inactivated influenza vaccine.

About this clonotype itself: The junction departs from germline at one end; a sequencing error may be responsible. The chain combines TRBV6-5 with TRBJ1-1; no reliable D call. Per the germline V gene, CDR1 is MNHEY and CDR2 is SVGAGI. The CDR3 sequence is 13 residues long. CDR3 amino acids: CASSYSGQGPPLF. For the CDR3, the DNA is TGTGCCAGCAGTTACTCTGGGCAAGGCCCTCCTCTTTTT.

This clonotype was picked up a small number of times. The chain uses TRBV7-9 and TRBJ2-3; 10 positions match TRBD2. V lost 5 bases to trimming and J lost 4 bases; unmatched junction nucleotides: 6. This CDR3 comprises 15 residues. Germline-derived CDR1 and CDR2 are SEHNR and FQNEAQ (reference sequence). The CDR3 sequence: CASSKSGGAPDTQYF. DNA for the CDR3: TGTGCCAGCAGCAAAAGCGGGGGGGCTCCAGATACGCAGTATTTT.

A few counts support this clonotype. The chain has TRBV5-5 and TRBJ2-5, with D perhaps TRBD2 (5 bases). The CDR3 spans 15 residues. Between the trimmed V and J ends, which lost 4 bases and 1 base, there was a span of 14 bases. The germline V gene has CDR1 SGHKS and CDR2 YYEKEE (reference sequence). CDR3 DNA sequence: TGTGCCAGCAGCCACCTGGGAGTTTTCCAAGAGACCCAGTACTTC. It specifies CASSHLGVFQETQYF.

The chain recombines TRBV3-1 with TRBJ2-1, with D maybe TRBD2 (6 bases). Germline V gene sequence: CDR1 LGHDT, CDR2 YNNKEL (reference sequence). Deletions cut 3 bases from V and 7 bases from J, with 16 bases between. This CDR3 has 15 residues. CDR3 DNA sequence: TGTGCCAGCAGCCAGGGACTTGAGATGCGGAATGAGCAGTTCTTC. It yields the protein CASSQGLEMRNEQFF.

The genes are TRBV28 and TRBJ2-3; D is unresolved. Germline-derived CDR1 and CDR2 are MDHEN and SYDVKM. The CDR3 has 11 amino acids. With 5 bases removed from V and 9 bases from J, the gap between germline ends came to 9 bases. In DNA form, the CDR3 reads TGTGCCAGCAGTAACCGGGTAACGCAGTATTTT. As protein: CASSNRVTQYF. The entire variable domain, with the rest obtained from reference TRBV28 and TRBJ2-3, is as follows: DVKVTQSSRYLVKRTGEKVFLECVQDMDHENMFWYRQDPGLGLRLIYFSYDVKMKEKGDIPEGYSVSREKKERFSLILESASTNQTSMYLCASSNRVTQYFGPGTRLTVL.

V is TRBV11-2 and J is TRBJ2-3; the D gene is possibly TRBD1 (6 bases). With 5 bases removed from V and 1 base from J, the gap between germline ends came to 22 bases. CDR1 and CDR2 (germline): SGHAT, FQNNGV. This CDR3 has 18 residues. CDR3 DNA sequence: TGTGCCAGCAGCCGCCCGCGCCAACCACAGGGTGGCACAGATACGCAGTATTTT. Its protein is CASSRPRQPQGGTDTQYF.

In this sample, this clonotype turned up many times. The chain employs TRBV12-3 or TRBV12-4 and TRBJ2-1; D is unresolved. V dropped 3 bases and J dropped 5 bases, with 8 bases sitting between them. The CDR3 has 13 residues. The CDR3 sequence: CASSLSVHNEQFF. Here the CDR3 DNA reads TGTGCCAGCAGTTTGTCCGTACACAATGAGCAGTTCTTC.

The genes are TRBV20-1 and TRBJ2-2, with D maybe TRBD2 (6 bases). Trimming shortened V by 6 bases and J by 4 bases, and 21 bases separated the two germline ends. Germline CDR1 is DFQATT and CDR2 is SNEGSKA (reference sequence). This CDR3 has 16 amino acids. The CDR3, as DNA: TGCAGTGCGCGGGGTTCGGGGCGAATCCCCACCGGGGAGCTGTTTTTT. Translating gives CSARGSGRIPTGELFF.

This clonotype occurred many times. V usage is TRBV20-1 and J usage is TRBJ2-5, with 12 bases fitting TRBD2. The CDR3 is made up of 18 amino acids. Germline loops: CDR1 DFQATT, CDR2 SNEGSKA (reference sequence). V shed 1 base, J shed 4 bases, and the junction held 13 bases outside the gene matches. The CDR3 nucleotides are TGCAGTGCTAGAGGATTTGGGAGACTAGCGGGAGTAGGAGAGACCCAGTACTTC. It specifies CSARGFGRLAGVGETQYF.

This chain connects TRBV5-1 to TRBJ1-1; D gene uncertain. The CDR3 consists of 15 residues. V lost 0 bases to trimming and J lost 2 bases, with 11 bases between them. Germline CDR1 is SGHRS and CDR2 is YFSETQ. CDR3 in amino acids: CASSLARGLNTEAFF. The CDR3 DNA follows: TGCGCCAGCAGCTTGGCTCGGGGTTTAAACACTGAAGCTTTCTTT.

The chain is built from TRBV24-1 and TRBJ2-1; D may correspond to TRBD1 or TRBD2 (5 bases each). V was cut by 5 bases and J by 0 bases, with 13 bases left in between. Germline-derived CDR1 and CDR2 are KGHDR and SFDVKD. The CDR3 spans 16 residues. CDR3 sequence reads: CATSGMRGSSYNEQFF. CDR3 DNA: TGTGCCACCAGTGGTATGAGGGGTAGCTCCTACAATGAGCAGTTCTTC.

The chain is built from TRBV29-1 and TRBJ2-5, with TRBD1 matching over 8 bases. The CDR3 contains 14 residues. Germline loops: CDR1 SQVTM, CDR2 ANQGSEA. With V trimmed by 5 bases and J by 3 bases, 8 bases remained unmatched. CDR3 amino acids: CSVLDRAVKETQYF. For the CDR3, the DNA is TGCAGCGTTTTGGACAGGGCGGTGAAAGAGACCCAGTACTTC.

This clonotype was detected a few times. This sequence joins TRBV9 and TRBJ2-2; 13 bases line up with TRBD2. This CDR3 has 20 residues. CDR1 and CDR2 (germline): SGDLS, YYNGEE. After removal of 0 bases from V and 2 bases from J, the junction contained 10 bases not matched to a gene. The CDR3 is CASSVDIGLAGAGNTGELFF. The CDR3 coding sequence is TGTGCCAGCAGCGTAGATATTGGACTAGCGGGAGCCGGAAACACCGGGGAGCTGTTTTTT.

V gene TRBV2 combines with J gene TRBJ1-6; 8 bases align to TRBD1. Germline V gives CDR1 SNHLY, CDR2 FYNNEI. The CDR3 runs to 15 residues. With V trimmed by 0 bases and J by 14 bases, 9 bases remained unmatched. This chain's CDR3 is CASSEARTGTLALHF. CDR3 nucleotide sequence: TGTGCCAGCAGTGAAGCGAGGACAGGGACTTTGGCCCTCCACTTT.

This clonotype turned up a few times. Here the CDR3 DNA reads TGTGCCAGCAGCCCGAGTGTCCTCGACACAGATACGCAGTATTTT. The encoded protein is CASSPSVLDTDTQYF. The V call is TRBV4-2, the J call TRBJ2-3; unclear D gene. Germline CDR1 and CDR2: LGHNA and YNFKEQ. Trimming cost V 4 bases and J 2 bases, with 13 bases left between them. The CDR3 is 15 residues long.

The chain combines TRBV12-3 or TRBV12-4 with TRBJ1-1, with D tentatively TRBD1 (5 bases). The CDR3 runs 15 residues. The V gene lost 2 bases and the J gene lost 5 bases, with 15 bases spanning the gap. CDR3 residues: CASSLRQGGRTEAFF. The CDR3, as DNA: TGTGCCAGCAGTTTAAGGCAGGGAGGTAGGACTGAAGCTTTCTTT.